These T cell receptor beta chains were read from a single sample in a study of radiotherapy plus CTLA-4 blockade in lung cancer. Clones were sequenced by immunoSEQ multiplex PCR, and TCRdb holds only the in-frame ones, with some missing. The sample includes 50,000 to 65,000 clones, almost 85% of them seen just once. This material consisted of peripheral blood, taken from a patient treated with radiotherapy plus ipilimumab. The receptors were sampled from a human donor with non-small cell lung cancer whose response to radiotherapy plus ipilimumab could not be evaluated. CDR3s include the opening cysteine and the closing phenylalanine or tryptophan. The order of the fields is V gene, D gene, clone size, J gene, CDR3 DNA, CDR3 protein. The D gene is left open where the match is weak. Size is omitted from some rows. Given values are once, few, many or a class for expanded clones.

TRBV19	-	-	TRBJ1-5	TGTGCCACCCACCCTCGGACACATAGCAATCAGCCCCAGCATTTT	CATHPRTHSNQPQHF
TRBV15	-	once	TRBJ2-5	TGTGCCACCAGCGTCGGGACTCCGCGGCGGGAGACCCAGTACTTC	CATSVGTPRRETQYF
TRBV11-2	TRBD1	-	TRBJ2-5	TGTGCCAGCAGCTTAGAGGGACAGGGGGAGACCCAGTACTTC	CASSLEGQGETQYF
TRBV11-2	-	-	TRBJ2-1	TGTGCCAGCAGCTTCCGGGGGAATGAGCAGTTCTTC	CASSFRGNEQFF
TRBV7-6	-	-	TRBJ2-7	TGTGCCAGCAGCTTAGGGGCAGGGGCAGCCTACGAGCAGTACTTC	CASSLGAGAAYEQYF
TRBV2	TRBD1	few	TRBJ1-5	TGTGCCAGCAGTGCGGACAGGGGGCTTAACGGCAATCAGCCCCAGCATTTT	CASSADRGLNGNQPQHF
TRBV5-1	TRBD2	-	TRBJ2-1	TGCGCCAGCAGCTTGCAACTAGCGGGATTGAATGAGCAGTTCTTC	CASSLQLAGLNEQFF
TRBV5-1	-	once	TRBJ1-1	TGCGCCAGCAGCTTGGATAGTACTGGCACTGAAGCTTTCTTT	CASSLDSTGTEAFF
TRBV7-9	TRBD1	-	TRBJ1-4	TGTGCCAGCAGCTTGGGACAGTCTAATGAAAAACTGTTTTTT	CASSLGQSNEKLFF
TRBV19	-	-	TRBJ1-2	TGTGCCAGTAGTTTTAGGGGTCGCGAGGGCTACACCTTC	CASSFRGREGYTF
TRBV5-4	-	-	TRBJ1-1	TGTGCCAGCAGCTTTTCTAACGGGTACACTGAAGCTTTCTTT	CASSFSNGYTEAFF
TRBV7-9	TRBD2	-	TRBJ2-7	TGTGCCAGCAGCTTTACCTTCGGACTAGCGGGAAGCTCCTACGAGCAGTACTTC	CASSFTFGLAGSSYEQYF
TRBV7-2	-	-	TRBJ2-1	TGTGCCAGCAGCTTAATCCTAGCGCACAATGAGCAGTTCTTC	CASSLILAHNEQFF
TRBV5-5	-	-	TRBJ1-2	TGTGCCAGCAGCTTGTCACAGGGATTGGGTGTTGGCTACACCTTC	CASSLSQGLGVGYTF
TRBV7-9	-	-	TRBJ2-5	TGTGCCAGCAGCTCCCCCATTCAGGGGTCAGGGAGAGAGACCCAGTACTTC	CASSSPIQGSGRETQYF
TRBV6-5	-	-	TRBJ2-3	TGTGCCAGCAGGGGGCAGGGGTTGGGTACGCAGTATTTT	CASRGQGLGTQYF
TRBV15	-	-	TRBJ2-2	TGTGCCACCAGCTTTGGGGCATCTATTCGTGGGGAGCTGTTTTTT	CATSFGASIRGELFF
TRBV15	-	-	TRBJ2-1	TGTGCCACCAGAGGGAGGAATGAGCAGTTCTTC	CATRGRNEQFF
TRBV6-5	-	few	TRBJ1-5	TGTGCCAGCAGCCCCCGGACCCTCGGGGATCAGCCCCAGCATTTT	CASSPRTLGDQPQHF
TRBV4-1	TRBD1	-	TRBJ2-7	TGCGCCAGCAGCCAAAGCTCCAGCCAGCCGGGACAGGGTGGTGAGCAGTACTTC	CASSQSSSQPGQGGEQYF
TRBV18	-	-	TRBJ1-4	TGTGCCAGCCAGACGGGGGGAGAACTGTTTTTT	CASQTGGELFF
TRBV29-1	-	-	TRBJ1-1	TGCAGCTTTTCAGTGGTTGTGGGCTCAACGGAAGCTTTCTTT	CSFSVVVGSTEAFF